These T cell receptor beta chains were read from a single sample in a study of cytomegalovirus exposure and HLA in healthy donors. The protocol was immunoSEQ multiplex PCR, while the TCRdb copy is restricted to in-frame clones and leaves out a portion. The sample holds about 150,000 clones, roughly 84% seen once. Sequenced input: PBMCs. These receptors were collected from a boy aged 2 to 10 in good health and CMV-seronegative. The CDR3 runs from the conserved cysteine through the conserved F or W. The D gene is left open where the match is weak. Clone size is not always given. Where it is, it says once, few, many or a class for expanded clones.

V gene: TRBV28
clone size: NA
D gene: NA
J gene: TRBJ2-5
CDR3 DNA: TGTGCCAGCAGACAGGGATGGAAGGAGACCCAGTACTTC
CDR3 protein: CASRQGWKETQYF

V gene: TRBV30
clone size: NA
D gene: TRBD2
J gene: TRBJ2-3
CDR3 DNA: TGTGCCTGGATTCCGGGACTAGTGCACACAGATACGCAGTATTTT
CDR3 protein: CAWIPGLVHTDTQYF

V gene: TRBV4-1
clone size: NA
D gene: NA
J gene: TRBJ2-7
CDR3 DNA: TGCGCCAGCAGCCAAGGGCTGCCCCACTACTACGAGCAGTACTTC
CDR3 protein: CASSQGLPHYYEQYF

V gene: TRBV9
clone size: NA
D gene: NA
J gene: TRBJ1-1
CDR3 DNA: TGTGCCAGCAGCGTAAACAGGGTAAACCCCGCTGAAGCTTTCTTT
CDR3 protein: CASSVNRVNPAEAFF

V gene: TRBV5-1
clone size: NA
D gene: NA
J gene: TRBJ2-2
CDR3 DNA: TGCGCCAGCAGCTTGGAGTGGGGGGCCGGGGAGCTGTTTTTT
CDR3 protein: CASSLEWGAGELFF

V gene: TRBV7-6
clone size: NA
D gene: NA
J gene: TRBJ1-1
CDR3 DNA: TGTGCCAGCAGCTTAAGGGGTGGGATGAACACTGAAGCTTTCTTT
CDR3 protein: CASSLRGGMNTEAFF

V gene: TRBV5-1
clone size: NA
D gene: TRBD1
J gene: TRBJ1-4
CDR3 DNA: TGCGCCAGCAGCTTGGCCAAGCGGACAGGGGCTGCTAGGGAAAAACTGTTTTTT
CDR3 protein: CASSLAKRTGAAREKLFF

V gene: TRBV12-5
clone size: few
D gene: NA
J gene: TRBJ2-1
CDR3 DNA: TGTGCTAGTGGTCCCTTAGGGGTATCGTACAATGAGCAGTTCTTC
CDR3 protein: CASGPLGVSYNEQFF

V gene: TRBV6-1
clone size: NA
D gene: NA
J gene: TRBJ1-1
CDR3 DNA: TGTGCCAGCAGTGAAGCCGCTCAGGGGCGGACTGAAGCTTTCTTT
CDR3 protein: CASSEAAQGRTEAFF

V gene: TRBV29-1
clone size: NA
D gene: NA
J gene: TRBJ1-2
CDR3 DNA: TGCAGCGCTATAACCGGGACTGACTATGGCTACACCTTC
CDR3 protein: CSAITGTDYGYTF

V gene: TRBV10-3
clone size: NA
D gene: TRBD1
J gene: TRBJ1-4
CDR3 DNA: TGTGCCATCAAGGCTGGGACAGGGGGTGAAAAACTGTTTTTT
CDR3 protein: CAIKAGTGGEKLFF

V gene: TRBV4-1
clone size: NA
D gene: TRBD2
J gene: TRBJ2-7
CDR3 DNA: TGCGCCAGCAGCCTCCGACTAGCGGGAGAAGGAGAGCAGTACTTC
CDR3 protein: CASSLRLAGEGEQYF

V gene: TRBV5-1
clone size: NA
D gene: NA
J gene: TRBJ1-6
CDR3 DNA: TGCGCCAGCAGCTTGGAACGAGACAGGATTAATTCACCCCTCCACTTT
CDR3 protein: CASSLERDRINSPLHF

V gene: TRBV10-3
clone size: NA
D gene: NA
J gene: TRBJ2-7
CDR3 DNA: TGTGCCACCCGACACAACAGGGAATTCGACGAGCAGTACTTC
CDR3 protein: CATRHNREFDEQYF

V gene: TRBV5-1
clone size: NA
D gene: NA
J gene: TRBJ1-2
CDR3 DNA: TGCGCCAGCAGCTTAGTCCGCAGCGAAGTCGGCGGCTACACCTTC
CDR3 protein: CASSLVRSEVGGYTF

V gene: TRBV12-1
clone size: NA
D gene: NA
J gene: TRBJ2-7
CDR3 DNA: TGTGCCAGCAGCTTTGGGAGGGGCCCCTACGAGCAGTACTTC
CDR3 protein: CASSFGRGPYEQYF

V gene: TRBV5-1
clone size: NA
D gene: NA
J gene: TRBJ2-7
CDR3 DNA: TGCGCCAGCAGCTTGGGACAGTTCTCCTACGAGCAGTACTTC
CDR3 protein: CASSLGQFSYEQYF

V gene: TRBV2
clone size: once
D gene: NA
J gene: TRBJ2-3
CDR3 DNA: TGTGCCAGCAGTGGCGGCGTGGAGAGGGGGGATACGCAGTATTTT
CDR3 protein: CASSGGVERGDTQYF

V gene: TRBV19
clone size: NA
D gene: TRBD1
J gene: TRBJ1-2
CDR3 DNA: TGTGCCAGTAATTCCGACAGGGGGGATGGCTACACCTTC
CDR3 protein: CASNSDRGDGYTF

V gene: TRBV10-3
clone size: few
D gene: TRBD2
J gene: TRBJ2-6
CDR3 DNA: TGTGCCACCGGGGGACTAGCGGACTCTGGGGCCAACGTCCTGACTTTC
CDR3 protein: CATGGLADSGANVLTF

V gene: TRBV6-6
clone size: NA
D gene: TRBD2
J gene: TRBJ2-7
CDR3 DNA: TGTGCCAGCAGTTACACTCGAGCGGGAGGAGGCTACGAGCAGTACTTC
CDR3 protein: CASSYTRAGGGYEQYF

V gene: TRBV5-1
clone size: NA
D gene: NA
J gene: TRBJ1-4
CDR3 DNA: TGCGCCAGCAGCTTGGCGGGCAGGAGGAGTGAAAAACTGTTTTTT
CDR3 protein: CASSLAGRRSEKLFF

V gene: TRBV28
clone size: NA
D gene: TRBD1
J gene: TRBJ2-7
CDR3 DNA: TGTGCCAGCAGTCTACCCCATCCGACAGGGCCTTTACGCTACGAGCAGTACTTC
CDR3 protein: CASSLPHPTGPLRYEQYF

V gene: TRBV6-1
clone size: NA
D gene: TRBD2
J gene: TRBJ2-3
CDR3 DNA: TGTGCCAGCAGTGAACTAGCGGGAGGGCCAGATACGCAGTATTTT
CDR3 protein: CASSELAGGPDTQYF

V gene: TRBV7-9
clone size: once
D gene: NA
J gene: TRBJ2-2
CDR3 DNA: TGTGCCAGCAGCTTGAGCGGAGGGAACACCGGGGAGCTGTTTTTT
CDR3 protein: CASSLSGGNTGELFF

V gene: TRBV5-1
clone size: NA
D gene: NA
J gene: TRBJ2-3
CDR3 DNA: TGCGCCAGCAGCTGGACTGGTACTGGTGATACGCAGTATTTT
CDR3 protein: CASSWTGTGDTQYF

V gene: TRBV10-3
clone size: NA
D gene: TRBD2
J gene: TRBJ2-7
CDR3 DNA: TGTGCCATTGGGACTAGCGGGAGCTCCTACGAGCAGTACTTC
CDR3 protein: CAIGTSGSSYEQYF

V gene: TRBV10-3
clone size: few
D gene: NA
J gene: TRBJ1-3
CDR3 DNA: TGTGCCATCAGTCCCAGCTCTGGAAACACCATATATTTT
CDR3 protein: CAISPSSGNTIYF

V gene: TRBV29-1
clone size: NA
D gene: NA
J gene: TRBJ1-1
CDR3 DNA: TGCAGCGTTGCGGTGAACACTGAAGCTTTCTTT
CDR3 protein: CSVAVNTEAFF

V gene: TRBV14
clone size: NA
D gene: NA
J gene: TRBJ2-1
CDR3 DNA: TGTGCCAGCAGCCCAGAGGTTGCGGGGACGTACAATGAGCAGTTCTTC
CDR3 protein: CASSPEVAGTYNEQFF

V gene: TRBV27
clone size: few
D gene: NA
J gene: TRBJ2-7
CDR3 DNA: TGTGCCAGCAGTCCCAACTCCTACGAGCAGTACTTC
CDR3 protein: CASSPNSYEQYF

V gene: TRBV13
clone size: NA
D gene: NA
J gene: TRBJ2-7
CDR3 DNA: TGTGCCAGCAGCTTAGTAGGGGGAGAGCAGTACTTC
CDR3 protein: CASSLVGGEQYF

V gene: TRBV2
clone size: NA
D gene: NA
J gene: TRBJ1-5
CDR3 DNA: TGTGCCAGCAGTGATTCAGGGGGCAATCAGCCCCAGCATTTT
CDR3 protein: CASSDSGGNQPQHF

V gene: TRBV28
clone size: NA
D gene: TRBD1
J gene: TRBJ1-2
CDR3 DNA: TGTGCCAGCAGTTACAGGGGACGCTACACCTTC
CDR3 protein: CASSYRGRYTF

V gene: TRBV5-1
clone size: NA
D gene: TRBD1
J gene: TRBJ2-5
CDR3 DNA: TGCGCCAGCAGCTTTGGACAGGGCGTAGAGACCCAGTACTTC
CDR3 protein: CASSFGQGVETQYF